Detailed here is one TCR beta chain. This clonotype was counted many times. The antigen it recognizes is unknown. Base quality data are lacking; no much larger clone is found one base away. The data were obtained in a study of response to subunit inactivated influenza vaccine (dated by TCRdb to between 2017 and 2018). Notes on the research overall: Deep quantitative profiling of the T cell receptor repertoire was used in the study to follow responses to a trivalent subunit inactivated influenza vaccine.

Broader findings and caveats from the paper: According to the authors, only a limited number of new T cells may be recruited by each seasonal influenza vaccination.

Library preparation was by RT-PCR. The sequencing machine was an Illumina HiSeq 2500. TCRdb reprocessing: public reads trimmed at Q25 with fastp, clones called with MiXCR, in-frame beta chains kept. A single entry per CDR3 protein holds the most common genes and DNA from its merged rows. For this sample the table gives about 650,000 distinct CDR3 sequences, of which 11% to 15% were detected only once. The top ten clonotypes cover approximately 7.6% of the sample. Trimming at the junction amounts to 1 base on V and 7 bases on J, and the germline ends lie 4 bases apart. Per the germline V gene (reference sequence), LNHNV is the CDR1 and YYDKDF is the CDR2. The CDR3 sequence holds 12 residues, the cysteine and phenylalanine included. The DNA shown is the 36-base CDR3, in frame from base 1.

The sample consisted of PBMCs from blood, taken less than 15 days before vaccination. The receptor chain draws on TRBV15 and TRBJ2-2, with the D segment identity uncertain. This TCR derives from a man in his fifties or sixties who received an inactivated influenza vaccine. Donor details come from another sample of the same person, matched by shared clones. In nucleotide form, the sequence is TGTGCCACCAGCAGAGTTGGCGGGGAGCTGTTTTTT. Its product reads: CATSRVGGELFF.